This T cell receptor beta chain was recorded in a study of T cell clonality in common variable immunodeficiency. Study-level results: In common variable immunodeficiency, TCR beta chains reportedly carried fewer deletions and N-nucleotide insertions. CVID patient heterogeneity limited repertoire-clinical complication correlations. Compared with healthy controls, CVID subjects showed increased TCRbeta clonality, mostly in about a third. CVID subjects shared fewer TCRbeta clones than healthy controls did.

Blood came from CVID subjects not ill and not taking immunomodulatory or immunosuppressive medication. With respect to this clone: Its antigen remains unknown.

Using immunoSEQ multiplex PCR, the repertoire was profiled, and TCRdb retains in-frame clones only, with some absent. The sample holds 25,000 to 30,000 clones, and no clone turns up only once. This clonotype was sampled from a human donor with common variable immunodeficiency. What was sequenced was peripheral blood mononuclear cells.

The sequenced part of the CDR3 DNA is TGTGCCAGCAGCTTCGTCTGGCTAGCGGGGGACACG. This translates into CASSFVWLAGDT. The full CDR3 protein is CASSFVWLAGDTQYF. The chain combines TRBV7-2 with TRBJ2-3; 10 nucleotides align to TRBD2. The CDR3 extends 3 residues past the end of the read, so its final part is completed from the germline J gene. The V gene's germline CDR1 is SGHTA and CDR2 FQGNSA. The CDR3 is 15 amino acids.